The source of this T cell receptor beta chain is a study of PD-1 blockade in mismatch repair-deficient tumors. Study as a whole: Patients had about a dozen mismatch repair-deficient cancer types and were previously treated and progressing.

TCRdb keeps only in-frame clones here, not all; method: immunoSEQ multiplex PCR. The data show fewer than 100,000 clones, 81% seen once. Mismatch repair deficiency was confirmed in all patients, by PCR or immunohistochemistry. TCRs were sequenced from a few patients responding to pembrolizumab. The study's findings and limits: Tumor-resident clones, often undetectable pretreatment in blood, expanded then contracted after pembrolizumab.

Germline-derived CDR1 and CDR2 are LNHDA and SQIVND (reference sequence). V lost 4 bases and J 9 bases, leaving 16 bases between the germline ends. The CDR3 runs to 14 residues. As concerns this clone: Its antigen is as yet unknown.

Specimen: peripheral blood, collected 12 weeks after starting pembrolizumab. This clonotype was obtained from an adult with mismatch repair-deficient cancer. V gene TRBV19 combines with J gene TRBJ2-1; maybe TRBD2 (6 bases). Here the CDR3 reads CASSTNLAMGEQFF. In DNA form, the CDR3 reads TGTGCCAGTAGTACGAATCTAGCGATGGGTGAGCAGTTCTTC.